This TCR beta chain was observed in a study of T cell clonotyping in hematopoietic cell transplantation. Study-level results: No sorting was done, leaving CD4 and CD8 contributions mixed. Graft donor and pretransplant recipient Inverse Simpson Index values predicted broader posttransplant TCR diversity. At the given depth, recipient repertoires were over 95% de novo clonotypes. After transplant, recipient diversity fell while pathologically expanded clonotypes grew through day 180.

TCRdb's table, derived via immunoSEQ multiplex PCR, lists solely in-frame clones and lacks some. This sample has about 12,000 clones, with about half found just once. For this clone: Its antigen is undetermined.

The CDR3 sequence is 15 residues long. With V trimmed by 3 bases and J by 6 bases, 9 bases remained unmatched. The V gene's germline CDR1 is SGDLS and CDR2 YYNGEE. The chain joins TRBV9 to TRBJ1-2, with 9 bases lining up with TRBD1. This clonotype originated in a man between 45 and 60 years old in good health. Some clones in this sample may be carry-over from other donors' samples. The material sequenced was peripheral blood mononuclear cells. CDR3 bases: TGTGCCAGCAGCGCCTCGGGACAGGGTGGCCATGGCTACACCTTC. This codes for CASSASGQGGHGYTF.